Listed below are T cell receptor beta chains from one sample, sequenced in a study of blood T cell repertoires in COVID-19. Method: immunoSEQ multiplex PCR; TCRdb's copy keeps in-frame clones and lacks some. The sample consists of about 160,000 clones, approximately 85% of them appearing once. The sample consisted of peripheral blood. The receptors here all came from a woman in her forties or fifties with COVID-19, enrolled during active disease. Both conserved end residues are part of each CDR3. The D gene is left open where the match is weak. The size field is filled for only some rows; it gives once, few, many or a size class.

d_call,cdr3_length,clone_size,j_call,v_call,cdr3_aa,cdr3_nt
-,13,-,TRBJ2-3,TRBV27,CASTGVVGNTQYF,TGTGCCAGCACGGGGGTCGTGGGGAATACGCAGTATTTT
TRBD2,15,-,TRBJ2-5,TRBV7-9,CASSLPLAEQETQYF,TGTGCCAGCAGCTTGCCTCTAGCGGAACAAGAGACCCAGTACTTC
TRBD1,18,few,TRBJ1-5,TRBV6-2/TRBV6-3,CASSKTPGQGAKGQPQHF,TGTGCCAGCAGTAAGACACCGGGACAGGGGGCAAAAGGGCAGCCCCAGCATTTT
TRBD1,13,-,TRBJ1-1,TRBV27,CASISSHRGEAFF,TGTGCCAGCATTTCCTCACACAGGGGCGAAGCTTTCTTT
-,16,-,TRBJ2-1,TRBV19,CASSPTGYSSYNEQFF,TGTGCCAGCTCCCCCACAGGGTACAGCTCCTACAATGAGCAGTTCTTC
-,13,-,TRBJ2-1,TRBV19,CASSITGYNEQFF,TGTGCCAGTAGTATTACAGGGTACAATGAGCAGTTCTTC
-,16,-,TRBJ2-7,TRBV6-2/TRBV6-3,CASSYVDEAGPYEQYF,TGTGCCAGCAGTTACGTGGATGAGGCGGGGCCCTACGAGCAGTACTTC
TRBD2,14,-,TRBJ2-7,TRBV4-1,CASSQRLAGEAQYF,TGCGCCAGCAGCCAAAGACTAGCGGGGGAAGCGCAGTACTTC
-,16,-,TRBJ2-1,TRBV12-5,CASGPAQGSSYNEQFF,TGTGCTAGTGGTCCCGCCCAGGGGTCAAGCTACAATGAGCAGTTCTTC
-,14,-,TRBJ1-4,TRBV27,CASSLTGSNEKLFF,TGTGCCAGCAGTTTAACGGGTTCTAATGAAAAACTGTTTTTT
TRBD1,15,-,TRBJ2-7,TRBV7-9,CASSLDWTGSYEQYF,TGTGCCAGCAGCTTAGATTGGACAGGCTCCTACGAGCAGTACTTC
-,12,-,TRBJ1-4,TRBV28,CASSLKSEKLFF,TGTGCCAGCAGTTTGAAGAGCGAAAAACTGTTTTTT
TRBD2,15,-,TRBJ2-7,TRBV2,CASSQRGGLLYEQYF,TGTGCCAGCAGTCAACGGGGGGGTCTCTTATACGAGCAGTACTTC
-,13,-,TRBJ1-6,TRBV27,CASTPRYNSPLHF,TGTGCCAGCACCCCGCGTTATAATTCACCCCTCCACTTT
TRBD1,15,-,TRBJ2-4,TRBV7-2,CASSYPGTGKNIQYF,TGTGCCAGCAGCTACCCCGGGACAGGGAAAAACATTCAGTACTTC
TRBD2,20,-,TRBJ2-6,TRBV5-1,CASSKSPGLAGAKGANVLTF,TGCGCCAGCAGCAAGAGTCCGGGACTAGCGGGGGCCAAGGGGGCCAACGTCCTGACTTTC
TRBD2,15,-,TRBJ2-5,TRBV4-2,CASSQELAGVETQYF,TGTGCCAGCAGCCAAGAGCTAGCGGGGGTTGAGACCCAGTACTTC
-,12,-,TRBJ1-2,TRBV11-2,CASSSALDGYTF,TGTGCCAGCAGCTCCGCGTTGGATGGCTACACCTTC
-,16,-,TRBJ1-3,TRBV10-2,CASTEVPRTTGNTIYF,TGCGCCAGCACCGAGGTCCCCCGGACAACTGGAAACACCATATATTTT
-,15,-,TRBJ1-3,TRBV18,CASSLRDNSGNTIYF,TGTGCCAGCTCCCTTAGAGACAACTCTGGAAACACCATATATTTT
-,16,-,TRBJ1-6,TRBV5-6,CASSLWDTTNNSPLHF,TGTGCCAGCAGCTTGTGGGACACGACAAATAATTCACCCCTCCACTTT
TRBD1,15,-,TRBJ2-7,TRBV15,CATVGTGEESYEQYF,TGTGCCACCGTGGGGACAGGGGAAGAGTCCTACGAGCAGTACTTC
TRBD2,15,-,TRBJ2-3,TRBV3-1/TRBV3-2,CASSPSGGRPDTQYF,TGTGCCAGCAGCCCTAGCGGGGGGAGACCAGATACGCAGTATTTT
-,13,-,TRBJ1-2,TRBV12-3/TRBV12-4,CASRTGGGYGYTF,TGTGCCAGCAGGACAGGTGGGGGCTATGGCTACACCTTC
TRBD1,18,-,TRBJ2-2,TRBV5-1,CASSLTRQGASLTGELFF,TGCGCCAGCAGCTTGACACGACAGGGGGCGAGTTTGACCGGGGAGCTGTTTTTT
-,16,once,TRBJ1-4,TRBV19,CASSINARPTNEKLFF,TGTGCCAGTAGTATTAACGCGCGGCCAACTAATGAAAAACTGTTTTTT
TRBD1,15,-,TRBJ1-1,TRBV3-1/TRBV3-2,CASSQQAGTGTFAFF,TGTGCCAGCAGCCAACAGGCCGGGACAGGGACTTTTGCTTTCTTT
-,14,-,TRBJ1-1,TRBV28,CASSKDSPNTEAFF,TGTGCCAGCAGCAAGGACAGTCCGAACACTGAAGCTTTCTTT
TRBD1,14,-,TRBJ1-6,TRBV7-3,CASSWTGGDSPLHF,TGTGCCAGCAGCTGGACAGGGGGGGATTCACCCCTCCACTTT
TRBD1,15,-,TRBJ1-1,TRBV6-2/TRBV6-3,CASSQRDRAITEAFF,TGTGCCAGCAGTCAACGGGACAGGGCGATCACTGAAGCTTTCTTT
-,13,-,TRBJ1-2,TRBV2,CASSESTVYGYTF,TGTGCCAGCAGTGAGTCGACAGTCTATGGCTACACCTTC
-,15,-,TRBJ2-2,TRBV2,CASSEASGNTGELFF,TGTGCCAGCAGTGAAGCGTCAGGGAACACCGGGGAGCTGTTTTTT
TRBD1,17,-,TRBJ2-7,TRBV4-1,CASSQGQGSKQVYEQYF,TGCGCCAGCAGCCAGGGACAGGGGAGTAAGCAGGTCTACGAGCAGTACTTC
TRBD1,15,-,TRBJ1-5,TRBV5-5,CASSPDRASNQPQHF,TGTGCCAGCAGCCCGGACAGGGCTAGCAATCAGCCCCAGCATTTT
TRBD2,16,-,TRBJ2-3,TRBV5-1,CASSFAGGRSTDTQYF,TGCGCCAGCAGCTTTGCGGGGGGGCGAAGTACAGATACGCAGTATTTT
-,14,-,TRBJ1-5,TRBV28,CASLGGLAGQPQHF,TGTGCCAGCCTTGGGGGGCTAGCGGGTCAGCCCCAGCATTTT
TRBD1,16,-,TRBJ2-6,TRBV6-6,CASSSGQGAGANVLTF,TGTGCCAGCAGTTCCGGACAGGGGGCTGGGGCCAACGTCCTGACTTTC
-,11,once,TRBJ2-7,TRBV12-3/TRBV12-4,CASSLCYEQYF,TGTGCCAGCAGTCTATGCTACGAGCAGTACTTC
-,12,-,TRBJ1-4,TRBV7-9,CASSLFPSNLFF,TGTGCCAGCAGCTTATTCCCTAGTAACCTGTTTTTT
-,15,-,TRBJ2-3,TRBV27,CASSLSGWRTDTQYF,TGTGCCAGCAGTCTCTCCGGGTGGCGCACAGATACGCAGTATTTT
-,15,once,TRBJ1-5,TRBV28,CASSLGQLSNQPQHF,TGTGCCAGCAGTTTAGGGCAGCTCAGCAATCAGCCCCAGCATTTT
-,13,-,TRBJ1-2,TRBV12-3/TRBV12-4,CASSPGGNYGYTF,TGTGCCAGCAGTCCGGGGGGTAACTATGGCTACACCTTC
TRBD1,16,-,TRBJ2-7,TRBV19,CASSGTRQGPTYEQYF,TGTGCCAGTAGTGGCACCCGACAGGGACCGACTTACGAGCAGTACTTC
-,13,-,TRBJ2-5,TRBV19,CASSIDSQETQYF,TGTGCCAGTAGTATAGACTCGCAAGAGACCCAGTACTTC
-,12,-,TRBJ2-3,TRBV7-9,CASRGFTDTQYF,TGTGCCAGCCGGGGGTTCACAGATACGCAGTATTTT
-,13,-,TRBJ1-1,TRBV12-3/TRBV12-4,CASSKDRYTEAFF,TGTGCCAGCAGTAAAGACAGATACACTGAAGCTTTCTTT
-,14,-,TRBJ1-1,TRBV19,CASSRLLAGTEAFF,TGTGCCAGTAGTCGCCTGCTAGCGGGGACTGAAGCTTTCTTT